This T cell receptor beta chain was observed in a study of blood T cell repertoires in COVID-19. Study details: Some COVID-19 samples were acute and others convalescent; all came from the United States, Italy and Spain. PBMCs, B-cell-depleted T cells, or T cells provided the cDNA or gDNA that made up the material.

As processed by the authors: Amplification of reference gene primers provided the estimated nucleated cell counts. Repertoires were generated with immunoSEQ multiplex PCR, while TCRdb's copy carries only in-frame clones and drops some. V and J calls and clone size are copied from that table; D and trimming were computed from the DNA. This table has over 600,000 clones, about 87% appearing once. Trimming left V 8 bases short and J 5 bases short, with 10 bases between. The germline V gene encodes CDR1 MNHEY and CDR2 SVGAGI. The CDR3 is 11 amino acids. This chain joins TRBV6-5 and TRBJ2-7; tentative D call: TRBD1 (5 bases). Sequencing used peripheral blood. This receptor was obtained from a woman between 18 and 29 years old with acute or convalescent COVID-19. Here the CDR3 reads CASRWGHEQYF. CDR3 nucleotides: TGTGCCAGCCGCTGGGGCCACGAGCAGTACTTC.